A single sample is the source of the 4 T cell receptor beta chains below, sequenced in a study of CD8+CD57+ T cells in acquired aplastic anemia. The template for TCR beta VDJ and CDR3 sequence profiling was genomic DNA. TCRdb analysed the reads with MiXCR anew, one entry per CDR3 protein. The table lists roughly 98,000 distinct CDR3 sequences, roughly 70% of them singletons. Patients included in sequencing had previously demonstrated CD8+CD57+ cell expansion by flow cytometry. Sequences were obtained from sorted CD4+, CD8+, or CD8+CD57+ T cells (not recorded which) from PBMCs. All receptors derive from a human donor with aplastic anemia.

V usage is TRBV7-9 and J usage is TRBJ2-7, with D perhaps matching TRBD1 (5 bases). Between the trimmed V and J ends, which lost 2 bases and 6 bases, there was a span of 8 bases. The CDR3 totals 12 residues. Germline values: CDR1 SEHNR, CDR2 FQNEAQ (reference sequence). In DNA, the CDR3 is TGTGCCAGCAGCTTAAATGGGGCCGAGCAGTACTTC. This encodes CASSLNGAEQYF.

There are a few counts of this clonotype. The chain links TRBV20-1 to TRBJ2-5; 7 nucleotides line up with TRBD2. V lost 6 bases and J lost 4; bases outside the gene matches: 11. Germline V gene lookup returns CDR1 DFQATT and CDR2 SNEGSKA (reference sequence). This CDR3 has 14 residues. The CDR3: CSATTSSGVETQYF. The CDR3 DNA reads as TGCAGTGCAACGACTAGCTCCGGGGTAGAGACCCAGTACTTC.

The chain is built from TRBV19 and TRBJ1-3, with a possible D match to TRBD1 (5 bases). CDR3 length equals 13 residues. Per the germline V gene, CDR1 is LNHDA and CDR2 is SQIVND (reference sequence). The V end lost 6 bases, the J end lost 2 bases, and 8 bases lay between the germline ends. The CDR3 nucleotides are TGTGCCAGTAGAAGGGGACCTGGAAACACCATATATTTT. It codes for CASRRGPGNTIYF.

The rearrangement joins TRBV5-1 to TRBJ1-4; the D is unclear. This CDR3 comprises 15 residues. Trimming cost V 0 bases and J 2 bases, with 8 bases left between them. Germline CDR1 and CDR2: SGHRS and YFSETQ. CDR3 protein: CASSLAAGTNEKLFF. CDR3 coding DNA: TGCGCCAGCAGCTTGGCCGCTGGGACTAATGAAAAACTGTTTTTT.